Presented here are 30 T cell receptor beta chains from one specimen sequenced in a study of CXCR3-negative and CXCR3-positive naive CD8 T cells. Notes on the study in general: When CXCR3-positive naive cells were set against CXCR3-negative naive cells, the former had more hydrophobic TRB CDR3s.

It was by 5' RACE with UMI labels that the TRB cDNA libraries were prepared. TCRdb reprocessed the 5' RACE reads and keeps a single row for each CDR3 protein, giving no DNA. This specimen shows 90,000 to 150,000 distinct CDR3 sequences; the ten leading clones hold just over 0.35%. No antigens are known for them. The sample taken for sequencing was naive CXCR3+ CD8+ T cells from blood. Sample subset: CD45RO-CCR7+CD27+CD95- naive CD8+ T cells expressing CXCR3 (TNR3+). These receptor sequences come from a human donor in good health. Some clones in this sample may be carry-over from other donors' samples.

CDR3 amino acids: CASTYTDYNEQFF. V gene TRBV6-2 or TRBV6-3 combines with J gene TRBJ2-1. Germline CDR1 MNHEY, CDR2 SVGEGT. CDR3 length: 13 amino acids.

This chain joins TRBV12-3 or TRBV12-4 and TRBJ2-7. The CDR3 has 13 amino acids. The CDR3 loop reads CASSLAQVLEQYF.

This chain joins TRBV7-6 and TRBJ2-1. The CDR3 loop spans 12 amino acids. The V gene's germline CDR1 is SGHVS and CDR2 FNYEAQ. The CDR3 loop is CASSSGDPEQFF.

The rearrangement links TRBV3-1 to TRBJ1-1. Germline V gene data show CDR1 as LGHDT and CDR2 as YNNKEL (reference sequence). The CDR3 contains 18 residues. CDR3 protein: CASSQVKIRDSPGTEAFF.

The CDR3 region is CSAQDSVGSNQPQHF. The chain joins TRBV20-1 to TRBJ1-5; TCRdb reports TRBD1, a call that lacks DNA to check it against. Germline CDR1 DFQATT, CDR2 SNEGSKA (reference sequence). This CDR3 has 15 residues.

This rearrangement joins TRBV20-1 to TRBJ2-7. This CDR3 is built from 12 residues. Germline V gives CDR1 DFQATT, CDR2 SNEGSKA (reference sequence). Here the CDR3 reads CSARDYTYEQYF.

The J gene is TRBJ2-2, the V gene TRBV21-1; TCRdb gives TRBD2 as the D gene, but with no DNA this cannot be confirmed. TRBV21-1 is labeled a pseudogene. The CDR3 runs 15 residues. The CDR3 region is CASSETSGRTGELFF.

The chain is built from TRBV4-2 and TRBJ2-2; TCRdb gives TRBD1 as the D gene, but with no DNA this cannot be confirmed. In germline, CDR1 is LGHNA, CDR2 YNFKEQ. This CDR3 comprises 17 residues. CDR3 loop: CASSQPEEGAYEGELFF.

CDR3 amino acids: CASSSPGLAPYNEQFF. This chain joins TRBV7-3 and TRBJ2-1; TCRdb gives TRBD2 as the D gene, but with no DNA this cannot be confirmed. CDR3 length: 16 amino acids. The germline gives CDR1 SGHTA, CDR2 FQGTGA.

The rearrangement joins TRBV4-1 to TRBJ2-7; TCRdb outputs TRBD1, but without DNA this stays unchecked. The CDR3 contains 14 residues. CDR1 and CDR2 from the germline V gene are MGHRA and YSYEKL. This CDR3 is CASSPDRGLYEQYF.

The chain carries TRBV13 and TRBJ2-7; TCRdb's D gene call, TRBD1, goes unchecked for lack of DNA. CDR1 and CDR2 (germline): PRHDT, FYEKMQ (reference sequence). The CDR3 extends over 18 amino acids. The CDR3 region is CASSSHAGRAGSFREQYF.

This rearrangement joins TRBV3-1 to TRBJ2-3; TCRdb proposes TRBD2, but this gene call is untestable without DNA. CDR1 and CDR2 (germline): LGHDT, YNNKEL (reference sequence). This CDR3 contains 16 residues. The CDR3 sequence is CASSLLAGAVTDTQCF.

The chain has TRBV12-3 or TRBV12-4 and TRBJ1-1; the D call from TCRdb, TRBD1, cannot be confirmed without DNA. CDR3 length: 15 amino acids. CDR3 sequence reads: CASSLETGLYTEAFF.

CDR3 region: CSVGGHGTGELFF. The chain recombines TRBV29-1 with TRBJ2-2; TCRdb indicates TRBD1, and absent DNA this call remains unverified. CDR3 length: 13 residues. Germline loops: CDR1 SQVTM, CDR2 ANQGSEA.

The chain couples TRBV5-5 to TRBJ2-3. This CDR3 region has 15 residues. Germline V CDR1 and CDR2: SGHKS, YYEKEE (reference sequence). This CDR3 is CASSLSYSQPDTQDF.

The chain carries TRBV7-9 and TRBJ2-1; TCRdb's D gene call, TRBD1, goes unchecked for lack of DNA. This CDR3 is 14 amino acids long. Germline loops: CDR1 SEHNR, CDR2 FQNEAQ (reference sequence). The CDR3 sequence is CASSLLPGVGEQFF. Variable domain in full (rest from reference TRBV7-9 and TRBJ2-1): DTGVSQNPRHKITKRGQNVTFRCDPISEHNRLYWYRQTLGQGPEFLTYFQNEAQLEKSRLLSDRFSAERPKGSFSTLEIQRTEQGDSAMYLCASSLLPGVGEQFFGPGTRLTVL.

V and J are TRBV28 and TRBJ1-5; TCRdb's D call of TRBD1 is untestable without DNA. Germline V gene sequence: CDR1 MDHEN, CDR2 SYDVKM. CDR3 length: 14 amino acids. The CDR3 is CASSWGIKGQPQHF.

The V and J genes are TRBV7-9 and TRBJ2-1; there is no DNA to check the TCRdb D call of TRBD2. The germline V gene encodes CDR1 SEHNR and CDR2 FQNEAQ (reference sequence). This CDR3 has 16 residues. CDR3 loop: CASRASGTVTYNEQFF.

The V call is TRBV19, the J call TRBJ2-6; the TCRdb D gene call, TRBD1, has no DNA to confirm it. CDR1 and CDR2 from the germline V gene are LNHDA and SQIVND (reference sequence). This CDR3 region has 15 residues. CDR3 in amino acids: CASSMSTAGANVLTF. The entire variable domain, with the rest obtained from reference TRBV19 and TRBJ2-6, is as follows: DGGITQSPKYLFRKEGQNVTLSCEQNLNHDAMYWYRQDPGQGLRLIYYSQIVNDFQKGDIAEGYSVSREKKESFPLTVTSAQKNPTAFYLCASSMSTAGANVLTFGAGSRLTVL.

The V call is TRBV7-8, the J call TRBJ2-5; no DNA is available, so the TRBD1 call from TCRdb remains unchecked. This CDR3 spans 13 amino acids. The germline CDR1 and CDR2 sequences are SGHVS and FQNEAQ. CDR3: CASSWDRGETQYF.

The chain joins TRBV20-1 to TRBJ2-7; TCRdb's assignment of TRBD1 cannot be checked, as there is no DNA. The CDR3 length is 15 residues. Germline CDR1 DFQATT, CDR2 SNEGSKA (reference sequence). The CDR3 loop reads CSARDPGQDFYEQYF.

The V call is TRBV4-1, the J call TRBJ2-5; no DNA is available, so the TRBD1 call from TCRdb remains unchecked. The CDR3 consists of 15 residues. CDR1 MGHRA and CDR2 YSYEKL come from the germline V gene. CDR3 loop: CASSQDTAGAPGQYF.

The chain is built from TRBV4-3 and TRBJ2-1. Germline values: CDR1 LGHNA, CDR2 YSLEER. The CDR3 is 16 amino acids. The CDR3 here is CASSQDQSGSYNEQFF.

This CDR3 is CASSQTGTPYNEQFF. The chain links TRBV4-3 to TRBJ2-1; TCRdb gives TRBD1 as the D gene, but with no DNA this cannot be confirmed. Germline CDR1 reads LGHNA; CDR2 reads YSLEER. The CDR3 spans 15 residues.

The rearrangement links TRBV5-1 to TRBJ2-7; TCRdb's D call of TRBD2 is untestable without DNA. The CDR3 consists of 16 residues. CDR1 and CDR2 (germline): SGHRS, YFSETQ. CDR3 region: CASSLVDAGEAYEQYF.

The V call is TRBV5-1, the J call TRBJ2-7; TCRdb's D call of TRBD1 is untestable without DNA. The CDR3 covers 14 residues. Looked up from germline, CDR1 is SGHRS and CDR2 is YFSETQ. This CDR3 reads CASSFAPGAYEQYF.

The V and J genes are TRBV7-9 and TRBJ1-3; TCRdb picks TRBD1, but there is no DNA to check that call. This CDR3 contains 15 residues. CDR1 is SEHNR, CDR2 FQNEAQ, per germline (reference sequence). This CDR3 reads CASSTRAAAGNTIYF.

This rearrangement joins TRBV29-1 to TRBJ2-3; the TCRdb call, TRBD1, lacks DNA for checking. The CDR3 is 14 residues long. Germline V gene data show CDR1 as SQVTM and CDR2 as ANQGSEA. CDR3 loop: CSGFGQGVGDTQYF.

The chain links TRBV28 to TRBJ1-5. Looked up from germline, CDR1 is MDHEN and CDR2 is SYDVKM. The CDR3 is made up of 16 amino acids. CDR3 amino acids: CASSWNRDSGDQPQHF.

The chain employs TRBV7-9 and TRBJ2-3; the D gene TCRdb calls, TRBD1, cannot be checked with no DNA. CDR1 is SEHNR and CDR2 is FQNEAQ in the germline V gene (reference sequence). The CDR3 length is 16 residues. The CDR3 reads CASSLYPPGAGDTQYF.